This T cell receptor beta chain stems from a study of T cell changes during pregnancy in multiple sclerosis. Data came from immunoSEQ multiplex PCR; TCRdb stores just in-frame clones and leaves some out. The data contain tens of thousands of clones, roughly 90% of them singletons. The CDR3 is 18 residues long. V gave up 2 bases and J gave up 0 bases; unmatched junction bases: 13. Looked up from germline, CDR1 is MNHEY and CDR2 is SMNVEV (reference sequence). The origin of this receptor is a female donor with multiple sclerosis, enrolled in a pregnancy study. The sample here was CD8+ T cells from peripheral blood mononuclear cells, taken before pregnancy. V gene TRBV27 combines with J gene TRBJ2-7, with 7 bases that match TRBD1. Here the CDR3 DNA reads TGTGCCAGCAGTTTAGCCGGGACAGACCTGCTCGCCTCCTACGAGCAGTACTTC. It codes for CASSLAGTDLLASYEQYF.